The T cell receptor beta chain under discussion was sequenced for a study of cytomegalovirus exposure and HLA in healthy donors. In the study overall: According to later analysis, the same platform produced the 120 validation and approximately 700 first-cohort repertoires. Study observations and caveats: Rare TCR sequences dominated, though some public TCRs recurred in many donors. A subsequent analysis found that TCR clusters from the first cohort also tended to co-occur in the 120 or so validation repertoires, with about 94% of cluster scores above 0.

Concerning this clone: Its target is not known.

Germline values: CDR1 SGHTA, CDR2 FQGNSA. CDR3 length: 13 residues. Trimming left V 6 bases short and J 4 bases short, with 10 bases between. From the 120-subject validation cohort, which was separate from the approximately 670-subject first cohort, the donors were drawn. Sequenced by immunoSEQ multiplex PCR; TCRdb stores in-frame clones only, minus some. The data hold 280,000 or so clones, with approximately 88% observed a single time. The sequence came from a woman under 30 in good health and CMV-seronegative. Material for sequencing was PBMCs. The V call is TRBV7-2, the J call TRBJ2-1; perhaps TRBD2 as D (5 bases). The chain's CDR3 is CASREVGYNEQFF. The CDR3 nucleotides read TGTGCCAGCAGGGAGGTGGGGTACAATGAGCAGTTCTTC.